Listed below are T cell receptor beta chains from one sample, sequenced in a study of cytomegalovirus exposure and HLA in healthy donors. Clones were read by immunoSEQ multiplex PCR, and TCRdb kept only the in-frame ones, dropping some. There are 150,000 to 200,000 clones in the sample; approximately 88% occur only once, and around 3% lies in the top ten. Specimen: PBMCs. The receptors were gathered from a woman between 50 and 59 years old in good health and CMV-seropositive. The CDR3 runs from the conserved cysteine through the conserved F or W. A D gene is named only where the DNA matches it firmly. A clone size is listed for some rows: how often the clone was seen (once, few, many), or a class if it is expanded.

D: NA; size: NA; J: TRBJ2-7; V: TRBV2; DNA: TGTGCCAGCGCCCCTCGGAACAGCCATTACGAGCAGTACTTC; CDR3: CASAPRNSHYEQYF
D: TRBD1; size: once; J: TRBJ1-4; V: TRBV2; DNA: TGTGCCAGCAGCCCCCAGGGGGCAGTGAATGAAAAACTGTTTTTT; CDR3: CASSPQGAVNEKLFF
D: NA; size: NA; J: TRBJ2-2; V: TRBV29-1; DNA: TGCAGCGTTAACGTGGGCGGGGTCGGGGAGCTGTTTTTT; CDR3: CSVNVGGVGELFF
D: NA; size: NA; J: TRBJ2-7; V: TRBV6-5; DNA: TGTGCCAGCAGGGGGCGGGACAGCTCCTACGAGCAGTACTTC; CDR3: CASRGRDSSYEQYF
D: TRBD1; size: NA; J: TRBJ1-1; V: TRBV29-1; DNA: TGCAGCGAAAGGGGGCCAGGCACTGAAGCTTTCTTT; CDR3: CSERGPGTEAFF
D: TRBD2; size: NA; J: TRBJ2-3; V: TRBV7-9; DNA: TGTGCCAGCAGCATCCCTAGCGGTGCAGATACGCAGTATTTT; CDR3: CASSIPSGADTQYF
D: NA; size: NA; J: TRBJ1-1; V: TRBV6-5; DNA: TGTGCCAGCAGTGAAGCGAGGCTAAGGGGAGCTTTCTTT; CDR3: CASSEARLRGAFF
D: NA; size: once; J: TRBJ1-5; V: TRBV19; DNA: TGTGCCAGTAGTATACCCAATAGCAATCAGCCCCAGCATTTT; CDR3: CASSIPNSNQPQHF
D: TRBD2; size: NA; J: TRBJ2-4; V: TRBV5-1; DNA: TGCGCCAGCAGCCAGGAAGGTAGCGGGGGGGCCCAAAACATTCAGTACTTC; CDR3: CASSQEGSGGAQNIQYF
D: NA; size: NA; J: TRBJ2-3; V: TRBV6-4; DNA: TGTGCCAGCAGTGACTCGGGAGACCGGGATACGCAGTATTTT; CDR3: CASSDSGDRDTQYF
D: TRBD1; size: NA; J: TRBJ1-4; V: TRBV7-8; DNA: TGTGCCAGCAGCAAGACAGGGGACGGGAAACTGTTTTTT; CDR3: CASSKTGDGKLFF
D: NA; size: NA; J: TRBJ1-2; V: TRBV7-2; DNA: TGTGCCAGCAGCTTAGTGCAGGCCTCGAATGGCTACACCTTC; CDR3: CASSLVQASNGYTF
D: NA; size: NA; J: TRBJ2-5; V: TRBV6-6; DNA: TGTGCCAGCAGTTACCTTTCGGAGACCCAGTACTTC; CDR3: CASSYLSETQYF
D: TRBD2; size: NA; J: TRBJ2-2; V: TRBV9; DNA: TGTGCCAGCAGCGTATTTAGCGGGGGGGGGACCGGGGAGCTGTTTTTT; CDR3: CASSVFSGGGTGELFF
D: NA; size: NA; J: TRBJ2-2; V: TRBV4-3; DNA: TGCGCCAGCAGCCAAGATCGAGGTGACACCGGGGAGCTGTTTTTT; CDR3: CASSQDRGDTGELFF
D: TRBD1; size: few; J: TRBJ2-2; V: TRBV28; DNA: TGTGCCAGCAGGCCACGGGACAGGGCCACCGGGGAGCTGTTTTTT; CDR3: CASRPRDRATGELFF
D: TRBD2; size: NA; J: TRBJ2-3; V: TRBV5-4; DNA: TGTGCCAGCAGCCTACGCGGACTAGCGGGGAGCGCAGATACGCAGTATTTT; CDR3: CASSLRGLAGSADTQYF
D: NA; size: few; J: TRBJ2-5; V: TRBV4-2; DNA: TGTGCCAGCAGCCAAGAAGGAGGGGGGGCGCGAGAGACCCAGTACTTC; CDR3: CASSQEGGGARETQYF
D: NA; size: NA; J: TRBJ2-7; V: TRBV7-2; DNA: TGTGCCAGCGGAATCTCCGGGTCGAAGCTCGGCGAGCAGTACTTC; CDR3: CASGISGSKLGEQYF
D: TRBD2; size: NA; J: TRBJ2-1; V: TRBV15; DNA: TGTGCCACCAGCAGCGCGGGGGGGCCGGGTGAGCAGTTCTTC; CDR3: CATSSAGGPGEQFF
D: TRBD2; size: NA; J: TRBJ2-5; V: TRBV7-2; DNA: TGTGCCAGCAGCTTAGCGGGGAGGGAACTAGAGACCCAGTACTTC; CDR3: CASSLAGRELETQYF
D: NA; size: NA; J: TRBJ2-1; V: TRBV20-1; DNA: TGCAGTGCTAGTGAGTGGAATGAGCAGTTCTTC; CDR3: CSASEWNEQFF
D: TRBD1; size: NA; J: TRBJ1-5; V: TRBV15; DNA: TGTGCCACCGCTCTGGGGGACAGGGAAACAAGTCAGCCCCAGCATTTT; CDR3: CATALGDRETSQPQHF
D: NA; size: NA; J: TRBJ1-4; V: TRBV13; DNA: TGTGCCAGCAGCTTAAGAGATGAAAAACTGTTTTTT; CDR3: CASSLRDEKLFF
D: TRBD2; size: NA; J: TRBJ2-3; V: TRBV10-3; DNA: TGTGCCGCCCGGGGACTAGCGGACACAGATACGCAGTATTTT; CDR3: CAARGLADTDTQYF
D: TRBD1; size: NA; J: TRBJ2-5; V: TRBV6-6; DNA: TGTGCCAGCAGTCTGGACAGGGCGGGTCGAGAGACCCAGTACTTC; CDR3: CASSLDRAGRETQYF
D: NA; size: NA; J: TRBJ1-2; V: TRBV5-8; DNA: TGTGCCAGCAGCTCCACAACCACACTAAACTATGGCTACACCTTC; CDR3: CASSSTTTLNYGYTF
D: TRBD1; size: NA; J: TRBJ2-2; V: TRBV2; DNA: TGTGCCAGCAGCGTAGAGACAGGGGAGTTTACCGGGGAGCTGTTTTTT; CDR3: CASSVETGEFTGELFF
D: TRBD2; size: NA; J: TRBJ2-3; V: TRBV6-4; DNA: TGTGCCAGCAGTGAAGCGGGGGGCCAACGCACAGATACGCAGTATTTT; CDR3: CASSEAGGQRTDTQYF
D: NA; size: NA; J: TRBJ2-5; V: TRBV5-4; DNA: TGTGCCAGCAGCTTGGGACAGTTTCAAGGGAAGACCCAGTACTTC; CDR3: CASSLGQFQGKTQYF
D: TRBD1; size: NA; J: TRBJ2-1; V: TRBV4-3; DNA: TGCGCCAGCAGGAAGGACAGGGGGCACTACAATGAGCAGTTCTTC; CDR3: CASRKDRGHYNEQFF
D: TRBD1; size: NA; J: TRBJ2-3; V: TRBV9; DNA: TGTGCCAGCAGCCCTGGACAGGGTAGAACAGATACGCAGTATTTT; CDR3: CASSPGQGRTDTQYF
D: NA; size: once; J: TRBJ1-1; V: TRBV6-6; DNA: TGTGCCAGCAGTTATGGGGGGGACGGGACTGAAGCTTTCTTT; CDR3: CASSYGGDGTEAFF
D: NA; size: NA; J: TRBJ1-1; V: TRBV30; DNA: TGTGCCTGGCGGAGGGGCAACACTGAAGCTTTCTTT; CDR3: CAWRRGNTEAFF
D: NA; size: NA; J: TRBJ2-5; V: TRBV2; DNA: TGTGCCAGCAGTGAAGCCCGAACAGGCCAAGAGACCCAGTACTTC; CDR3: CASSEARTGQETQYF
D: TRBD1; size: NA; J: TRBJ2-7; V: TRBV19; DNA: TGTGCCAGTAGTTTGGACAGGGGAGACGAGCAGTACTTC; CDR3: CASSLDRGDEQYF
D: TRBD2; size: NA; J: TRBJ2-1; V: TRBV27; DNA: TGTGCCAGCAGTTCCGGGACTAGGGCCAATGAGCAGTTCTTC; CDR3: CASSSGTRANEQFF
D: TRBD2; size: NA; J: TRBJ2-5; V: TRBV6-6; DNA: TGTGCCAGCATTGGGAGGGTGGGAGGAGAGACCCAGTACTTC; CDR3: CASIGRVGGETQYF
D: TRBD1; size: NA; J: TRBJ1-6; V: TRBV4-1; DNA: TGCGCCAGCAGCCAAGATGGGGGGACAGGGGACTCACCCCTCCACTTT; CDR3: CASSQDGGTGDSPLHF
D: NA; size: NA; J: TRBJ2-7; V: TRBV30; DNA: TGTGCCACGGGGGTGAGGCTCTACGAGCAGTACTTC; CDR3: CATGVRLYEQYF
D: TRBD2; size: NA; J: TRBJ2-1; V: TRBV19; DNA: TGTGCCAGTAGTGCCCAAGCGGGGGGGCATAAAGGCAATGAGCAGTTCTTC; CDR3: CASSAQAGGHKGNEQFF
D: TRBD2; size: few; J: TRBJ2-1; V: TRBV7-3; DNA: TGTGCCAGCAGCCCTTCCCTAGCGGGGGGGCAAAATGAGCAGTTCTTC; CDR3: CASSPSLAGGQNEQFF
D: TRBD1; size: NA; J: TRBJ2-3; V: TRBV7-3; DNA: TGTGCCAGCAGCCCCGGGACAGGCAACGAAGCACGTCCAGATACGCAGTATTTT; CDR3: CASSPGTGNEARPDTQYF
D: TRBD2; size: NA; J: TRBJ2-1; V: TRBV11-3; DNA: TGTACCAGCAGCTTGGGTAGCGGGGGGGCGATTGAGCAGTTCTTC; CDR3: CTSSLGSGGAIEQFF
D: TRBD1; size: NA; J: TRBJ2-3; V: TRBV11-2; DNA: TGTGCCAGCGGGGACAGTAGAGTCACAGATACGCAGTATTTT; CDR3: CASGDSRVTDTQYF
D: NA; size: NA; J: TRBJ1-5; V: TRBV21-1; DNA: TGTGCCAGCAGCAAAGAACCCAGGACTAGGTATCAGCCCCAGCATTTT; CDR3: CASSKEPRTRYQPQHF
D: TRBD1; size: NA; J: TRBJ2-5; V: TRBV19; DNA: TGTGCCAGTAATCCGGGACAGGGGTTTCGAGAGACCCAGTACTTC; CDR3: CASNPGQGFRETQYF
D: NA; size: many; J: TRBJ1-2; V: TRBV5-5; DNA: TGTGCCAGCAGCCTCGCCGGGGGGGGAGGTTATGGCTACACCTTC; CDR3: CASSLAGGGGYGYTF